One and the same sample provided the 21 T cell receptor beta chains below, sequenced in a study of blood T cell repertoires in COVID-19 (dated by TCRdb to the early 2020s). The method behind the library was the immunoSEQ multiplex PCR assay. In TCRdb, the immuneACCESS table is reduced to in-frame sequences with V and J assigned. These tables do not hold every clone; where another copy was compared, an unresolved V gene accounts for under half, and the others remain unexplained. This sample gives 250,000 to 300,000 clones in total; over 80% of them show up just once. Together, the top ten hold 3.7% of the sample. Material: peripheral blood. The receptors here all came from a woman in her forties with acute or convalescent COVID-19.

This sequence joins TRBV15 and TRBJ1-1; unclear D gene. Germline CDR1 reads LNHNV; CDR2 reads YYDKDF (reference sequence). The CDR3 sequence is 15 residues long. V shed 8 bases and J shed 0 bases, with 16 bases lying between them. CDR3 region: CATGPYSYMNTEAFF. The CDR3 region has the DNA TGTGCCACCGGCCCTTACAGCTACATGAACACTGAAGCTTTCTTT.

This clone was observed a handful of times. The chain has TRBV4-2 and TRBJ1-2; D is possibly TRBD1 (6 bases). Germline CDR1 is LGHNA and CDR2 is YNFKEQ. This CDR3 comprises 15 residues. Trimming cost V 4 bases and J 5 bases, with 17 bases left between them. The CDR3 nucleotides are TGTGCCAGCAGCCGCGAGGTAGCAGGGGAATATGGCTACACCTTC. It codes for CASSREVAGEYGYTF.

CDR3 in DNA: TGTGCCAGCAGCGACAGAGATCAGCCCCAGCATTTT. This sequence encodes CASSDRDQPQHF. V gene TRBV27 combines with J gene TRBJ1-5; D possibly corresponds to TRBD1 (5 bases). V lost 6 bases to trimming and J lost 5 bases, with 8 bases between them. The CDR3 totals 12 residues. Per the germline V gene, CDR1 is MNHEY and CDR2 is SMNVEV (reference sequence).

The gene calls are TRBV30 and TRBJ1-5; the D is unclear. Germline V CDR1 and CDR2: GTSNPN, SVGIG (reference sequence). This CDR3 region has 13 residues. V was shortened by 3 bases and J by 0 bases, with 6 bases between the two germline ends. The CDR3 loop is CAWSGHSNQPQHF. CDR3 DNA sequence: TGTGCCTGGAGCGGTCATAGCAATCAGCCCCAGCATTTT.

This chain's CDR3 is CASKVGVNTEAFF. The CDR3 DNA reads TGTGCCAGCAAGGTCGGGGTGAACACTGAAGCTTTCTTT. V and J are TRBV2 and TRBJ1-1; no clear D gene. Between the trimmed V and J ends, which lost 7 bases and 0 bases, there was a span of 9 bases. CDR1 and CDR2 from the germline V gene are SNHLY and FYNNEI. The CDR3 spans 13 residues.

The chain employs TRBV15 and TRBJ2-3, with 9 bases identical to TRBD2. This CDR3 has 16 residues. The ends lost 0 bases at V and 0 bases at J; junction bases unmatched: 1. Per germline, CDR1 LNHNV and CDR2 YYDKDF (reference sequence). Written as DNA, the CDR3 is TGTGCCACCAGCAGAGAGCGGGGGGGCAGCACAGATACGCAGTATTTT. Protein: CATSRERGGSTDTQYF.

This clone has a single count. The chain has TRBV19 and TRBJ2-6; D is perhaps TRBD2 (5 bases). The CDR3 is made up of 15 amino acids. The germline gives CDR1 LNHDA, CDR2 SQIVND (reference sequence). The ends were cut back, 2 bases at V and 2 bases at J, with 7 bases in the middle. CDR3 loop: CASSITRAGANVLTF. In DNA form, the CDR3 reads TGTGCCAGTAGTATAACGAGGGCTGGGGCCAACGTCCTGACTTTC.

The V and J genes are TRBV12-5 and TRBJ1-4; 7 nucleotides agree with TRBD1. The V and J ends lost 5 bases and 5 bases, in that order; junction bases with no gene match: 14. CDR1 is LGHNT and CDR2 is FRNRAP in the germline V gene. The CDR3 extends over 17 amino acids. The CDR3 loop reads CASGVLAVGTENEKLFF. The CDR3 region has the DNA TGTGCTAGTGGTGTTTTGGCTGTGGGGACAGAGAATGAAAAACTGTTTTTT. Supplemented by reference TRBV12-5 and TRBJ1-4, the full variable domain reads DARVTQTPRHKVTEMGQEVTMRCQPILGHNTVFWYRQTMMQGLELLAYFRNRAPLDDSGMPKDRFSAEMPDATLATLKIQPSEPRDSAVYFCASGVLAVGTENEKLFFGSGTQLSVL.

The V and J genes are TRBV9 and TRBJ1-6; TRBD1 matches 9 bases. CDR3 length: 14 residues. Germline CDR1 SGDLS, CDR2 YYNGEE. V shed 5 bases and J 6 bases; nucleotides not matched to a gene: 3. The DNA for the CDR3 is TGTGCCAGCAGTCCGGGACAGGGTAATTCACCCCTCCACTTT. It codes for CASSPGQGNSPLHF.

This clone came up once. This rearrangement joins TRBV7-8 to TRBJ1-5, with 9 bases that match TRBD1. There are 15 residues in the CDR3. V was clipped by 1 base and J by 7 bases; unmatched bases: 5. Germline values: CDR1 SGHVS, CDR2 FQNEAQ. The CDR3 region has the DNA TGTGCCAGCAGCTTAGGCTGGGGACAGGGCCAGCCCCAGCATTTT. Residues: CASSLGWGQGQPQHF.

This rearrangement joins TRBV18 to TRBJ2-3, with 9 bases matching TRBD1. This CDR3 comprises 17 residues. V was pared by 4 bases and J by 3 bases, with 11 bases of the junction left unmatched. Per germline, CDR1 KGHSH and CDR2 LQKENI. The CDR3 spells CASSQHIQGQGTDTQYF. CDR3 DNA sequence: TGTGCCAGCTCACAGCATATTCAGGGACAGGGAACAGATACGCAGTATTTT.

This chain uses TRBV5-6 with TRBJ1-3; 7 nucleotides line up with TRBD1. The CDR3 consists of 15 residues. The trim removed 3 bases at V and 6 bases at J, leaving 9 bases unmatched. Germline values: CDR1 SGHDT, CDR2 YYEEEE. This chain's CDR3 is CASSSLDRPLNTIYF. Here the CDR3 DNA reads TGTGCCAGCAGCTCGTTGGACAGGCCCTTAAACACCATATATTTT.

The genes are TRBV29-1 and TRBJ1-4; D gene unclear. The CDR3 sequence is 12 residues long. V was shortened by 8 bases and J by 7 bases, with 14 bases between the two germline ends. CDR1 and CDR2 from the germline V gene are SQVTM and ANQGSEA. The chain's CDR3 is CSIRPSGEKLFF. CDR3 in DNA: TGCAGCATAAGACCATCGGGTGAAAAACTGTTTTTT.

The DNA for the CDR3 is TGTGCCAGCAGCGTAGGGGGACAGAGGGAGACCCAGTACTTC. Amino acids: CASSVGGQRETQYF. The chain is built from TRBV9 and TRBJ2-5; TRBD1 matches at 7 bases. J lost 5 bases, V lost 0 bases, and 4 bases had no gene match. This CDR3 contains 14 residues. Per germline, CDR1 SGDLS and CDR2 YYNGEE.

The V gene is TRBV6-5, the J gene TRBJ2-5; D perhaps matches TRBD1 (5 bases). V was trimmed by 3 bases and J by 5 bases, leaving 16 bases between them. The CDR3 length is 15 residues. The germline V gene has CDR1 MNHEY and CDR2 SVGAGI. In nucleotides, the CDR3 is TGTGCCAGCAGTTATTTCGGCGGACACCTTGAGACCCAGTACTTC. Encoded protein: CASSYFGGHLETQYF.

This clone was observed a single time. V usage is TRBV30 and J usage is TRBJ1-2, with D possibly TRBD1 on 5 matching bases. The CDR3 totals 16 residues. CDR1 is GTSNPN, CDR2 SVGIG, per germline (reference sequence). Trimming removed 3 bases from V and 0 bases from J, with 17 bases in between. The CDR3 protein is CAWSAAGGKANYGYTF. The CDR3 DNA follows: TGTGCCTGGAGCGCTGCGGGGGGGAAAGCTAACTATGGCTACACCTTC. Drawing the rest from reference TRBV30 and TRBJ1-2, the complete variable domain is SQTIHQWPATLVQPVGSPLSLECTVEGTSNPNLYWYRQAAGRGLQLLFYSVGIGQISSEVPQNLSASRPQDRQFILSSKKLLLSDSGFYLCAWSAAGGKANYGYTFGSGTRLTVV.

J is TRBJ1-5 and V is TRBV27, with a weak D call TRBD1 (5 bases). This CDR3 region has 13 residues. Germline CDR1 is MNHEY and CDR2 is SMNVEV (reference sequence). V was cut by 5 bases and J by 11 bases, with 16 bases left in between. This CDR3 reads CASSPSGYRAQHF. The CDR3 DNA sequence: TGTGCCAGCAGTCCTTCAGGGTATCGAGCCCAGCATTTT.

The chain joins TRBV4-2 to TRBJ2-1; D possibly corresponds to TRBD2 (6 bases). Between the trimmed V and J ends, which lost 1 base and 8 bases, there was a span of 18 bases. This CDR3 has 16 residues. Germline CDR1 LGHNA, CDR2 YNFKEQ. As DNA, the CDR3 is TGTGCCAGCAGCCAAGGTACGGTGGTCTCGGGGGATGAGCAGTTCTTC. This gives the protein CASSQGTVVSGDEQFF.

The chain is built from TRBV3-1 (or the pseudogene TRBV3-2) and TRBJ1-3; perhaps TRBD1 as D (5 bases). The CDR3 is 17 residues long. Deletions cut 5 bases from V and 0 bases from J, with 17 bases between. Germline V gene data show CDR1 as LGHDT and CDR2 as YNNKEL (reference sequence). The CDR3 nucleotides are TGTGCCAGCAGCACGCGAAGGGGCACAACCTCTGGAAACACCATATATTTT. This translates into CASSTRRGTTSGNTIYF.

This chain connects TRBV7-9 to TRBJ2-3, with 11 bases identical to TRBD1. The germline V gene has CDR1 SEHNR and CDR2 FQNEAQ (reference sequence). The J segment lost 5 bases and the V segment lost 3 bases, leaving 4 bases of the junction unmatched. CDR3 length: 15 amino acids. Written as DNA, the CDR3 is TGTGCCAGCAGCTTCGGACAGGGGGCAAGAGATACGCAGTATTTT. Residues: CASSFGQGARDTQYF.

The V gene is TRBV12-5, the J gene TRBJ1-1; D remains unclear. The length of the CDR3 is 15 residues. CDR1 and CDR2 (germline): LGHNT, FRNRAP. V was trimmed by 1 base and J by 1 base, leaving 10 bases between them. CDR3 sequence (DNA): TGTGCTAGTGGTTTGGCACGGGGTCAGAACACTGAAGCTTTCTTT. It specifies CASGLARGQNTEAFF. Combining the CDR3 with reference TRBV12-5 and TRBJ1-1 gives the whole variable domain DARVTQTPRHKVTEMGQEVTMRCQPILGHNTVFWYRQTMMQGLELLAYFRNRAPLDDSGMPKDRFSAEMPDATLATLKIQPSEPRDSAVYFCASGLARGQNTEAFFGQGTRLTVV.